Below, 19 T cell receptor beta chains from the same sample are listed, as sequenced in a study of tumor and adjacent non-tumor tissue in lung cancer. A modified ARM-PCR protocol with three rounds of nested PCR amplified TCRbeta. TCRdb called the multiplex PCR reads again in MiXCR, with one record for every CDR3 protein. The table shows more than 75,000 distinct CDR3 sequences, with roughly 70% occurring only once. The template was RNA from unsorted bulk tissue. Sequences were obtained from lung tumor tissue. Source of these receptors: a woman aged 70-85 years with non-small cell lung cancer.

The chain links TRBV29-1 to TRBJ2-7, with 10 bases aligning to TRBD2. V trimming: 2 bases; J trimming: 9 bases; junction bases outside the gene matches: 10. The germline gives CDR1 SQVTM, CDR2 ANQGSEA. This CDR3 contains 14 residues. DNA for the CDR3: TGCAGCGTTGAACGTTCAGCGGGGGGGCCGAGGCAGTACTTC. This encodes CSVERSAGGPRQYF.

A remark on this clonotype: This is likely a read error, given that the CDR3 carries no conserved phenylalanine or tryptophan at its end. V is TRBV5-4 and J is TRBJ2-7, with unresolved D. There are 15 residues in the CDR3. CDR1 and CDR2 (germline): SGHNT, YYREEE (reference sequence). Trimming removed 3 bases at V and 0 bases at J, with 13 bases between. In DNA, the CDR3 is TGTGCCAGCAGCTATTCCACAGTTCCCTCCTACGAGCAGTACTCC. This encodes CASSYSTVPSYEQYS.

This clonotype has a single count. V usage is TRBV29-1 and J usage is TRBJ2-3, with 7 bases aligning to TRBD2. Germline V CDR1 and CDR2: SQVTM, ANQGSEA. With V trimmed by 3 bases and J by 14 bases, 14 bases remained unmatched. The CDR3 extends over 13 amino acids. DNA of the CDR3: TGCAGCGTTGATAGCGGTGGGAGGGATACGTGGTATTTT. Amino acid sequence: CSVDSGGRDTWYF.

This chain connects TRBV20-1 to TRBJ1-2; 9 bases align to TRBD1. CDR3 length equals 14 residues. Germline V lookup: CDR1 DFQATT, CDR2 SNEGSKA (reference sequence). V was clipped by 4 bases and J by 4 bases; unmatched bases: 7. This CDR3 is CSATRGQGAYGYTF. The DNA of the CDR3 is TGCAGTGCTACAAGGGGACAGGGAGCCTATGGCTACACCTTC.

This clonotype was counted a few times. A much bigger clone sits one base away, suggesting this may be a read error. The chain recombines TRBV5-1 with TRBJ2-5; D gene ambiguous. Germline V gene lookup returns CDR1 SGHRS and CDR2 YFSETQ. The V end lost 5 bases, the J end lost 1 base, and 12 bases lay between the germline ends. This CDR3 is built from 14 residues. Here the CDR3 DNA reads TGCGCCAGCAGATACACAAACTCCCAAGAGACCCAGTACTTC. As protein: CASRYTNSQETQYF.

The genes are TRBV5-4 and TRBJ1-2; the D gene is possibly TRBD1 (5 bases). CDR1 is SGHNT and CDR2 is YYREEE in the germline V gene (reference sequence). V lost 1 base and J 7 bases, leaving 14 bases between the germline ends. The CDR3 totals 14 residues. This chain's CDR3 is CASSLQGAFTGYTF. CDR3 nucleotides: TGTGCCAGCAGCTTGCAAGGGGCTTTCACTGGCTACACCTTC.

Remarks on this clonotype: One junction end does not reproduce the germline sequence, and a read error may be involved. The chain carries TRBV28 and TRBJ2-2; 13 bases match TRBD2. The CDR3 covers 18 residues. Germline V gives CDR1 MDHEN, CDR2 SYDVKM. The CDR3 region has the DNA TGTACCAGCAGTTTACCCGGGACTAGCGGGATATCGACCGGGGAGCTGCTTTTT. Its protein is CTSSLPGTSGISTGELLF. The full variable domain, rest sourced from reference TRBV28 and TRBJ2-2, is DVKVTQSSRYLVKRTGEKVFLECVQDMDHENMFWYRQDPGLGLRLIYFSYDVKMKEKGDIPEGYSVSREKKERFSLILESASTNQTSMYLCTSSLPGTSGISTGELLFGEGSRLTVL.

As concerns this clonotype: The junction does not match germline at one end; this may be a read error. The CDR3 spells CASSQDPNTEELFF. Here the CDR3 DNA reads TGTGCCAGCAGCCAAGATCCGAACACCGAGGAGCTGTTTTTT. The chain carries TRBV14 and TRBJ2-2; D is unclear. Germline V lookup: CDR1 SGHDN, CDR2 FVKESK. The CDR3 covers 14 residues.

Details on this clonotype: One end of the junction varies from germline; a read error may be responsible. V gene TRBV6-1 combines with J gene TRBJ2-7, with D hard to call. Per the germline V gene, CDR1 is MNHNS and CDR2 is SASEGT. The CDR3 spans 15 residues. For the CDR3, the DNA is TGTGTCAGCACTGAATCAACATACGTCAATGACGAGCAGTACTTC. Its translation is CVSTESTYVNDEQYF.

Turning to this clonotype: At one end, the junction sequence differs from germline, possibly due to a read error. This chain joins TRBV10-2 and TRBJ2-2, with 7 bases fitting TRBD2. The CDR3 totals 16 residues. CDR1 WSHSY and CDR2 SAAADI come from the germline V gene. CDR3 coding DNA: TGCGCCAGCCAGCGGTTGGCGGGGCCTTCGAGCGGGGTGCTGTTTTTT. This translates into CASQRLAGPSSGVLFF.

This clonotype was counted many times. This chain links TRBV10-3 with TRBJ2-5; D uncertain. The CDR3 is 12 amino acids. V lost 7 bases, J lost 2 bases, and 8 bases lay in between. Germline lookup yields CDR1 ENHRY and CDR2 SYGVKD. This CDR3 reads CAIKTVQETQYF. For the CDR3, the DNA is TGTGCCATCAAGACGGTACAAGAGACCCAGTACTTC.

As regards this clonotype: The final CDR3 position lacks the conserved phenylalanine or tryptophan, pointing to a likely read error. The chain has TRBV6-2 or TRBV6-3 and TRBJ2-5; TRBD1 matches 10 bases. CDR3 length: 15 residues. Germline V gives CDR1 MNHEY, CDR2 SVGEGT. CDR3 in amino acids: CTSSSSTGGAGTQYS. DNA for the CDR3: TGTACCAGCAGTTCCTCGACAGGGGGCGCAGGGACCCAGTACTCC.

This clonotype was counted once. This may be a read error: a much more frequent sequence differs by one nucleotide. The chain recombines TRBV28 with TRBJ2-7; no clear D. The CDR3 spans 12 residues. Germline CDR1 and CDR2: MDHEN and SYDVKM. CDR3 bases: TGTACCAGCAGTCAGAACAACTACGAGCAGTACTTC. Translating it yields CTSSQNNYEQYF.

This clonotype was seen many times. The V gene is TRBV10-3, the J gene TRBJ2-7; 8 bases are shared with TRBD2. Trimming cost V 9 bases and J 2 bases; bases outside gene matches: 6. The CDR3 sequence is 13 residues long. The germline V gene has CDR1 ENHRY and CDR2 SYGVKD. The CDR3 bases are TGTGCCATGGGGACTAGTGGGACCTACGAGCAGTACTTC. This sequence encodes CAMGTSGTYEQYF.

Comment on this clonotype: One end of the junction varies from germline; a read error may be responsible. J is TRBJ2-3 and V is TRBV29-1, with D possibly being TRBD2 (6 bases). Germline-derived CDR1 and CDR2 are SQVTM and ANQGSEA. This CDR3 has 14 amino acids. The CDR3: CSVGSRGGTGTQYF. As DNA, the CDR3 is TGCAGCGTTGGGTCGAGGGGAGGTACAGGTACGCAGTATTTT.

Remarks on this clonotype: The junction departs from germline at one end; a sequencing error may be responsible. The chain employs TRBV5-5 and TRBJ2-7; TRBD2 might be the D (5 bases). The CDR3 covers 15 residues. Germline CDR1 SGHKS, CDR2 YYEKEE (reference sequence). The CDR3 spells CASSYISASVYEQYF. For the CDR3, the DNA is TGCGCCAGCAGTTATATTAGCGCGAGCGTCTACGAGCAGTACTTC.

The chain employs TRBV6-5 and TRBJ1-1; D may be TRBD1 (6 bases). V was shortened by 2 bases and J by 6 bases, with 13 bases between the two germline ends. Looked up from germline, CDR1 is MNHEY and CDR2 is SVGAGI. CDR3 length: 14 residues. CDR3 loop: CASSYRGHRAEAFF. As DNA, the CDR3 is TGTGCCAGCAGTTACAGGGGACACAGAGCTGAAGCTTTCTTT.

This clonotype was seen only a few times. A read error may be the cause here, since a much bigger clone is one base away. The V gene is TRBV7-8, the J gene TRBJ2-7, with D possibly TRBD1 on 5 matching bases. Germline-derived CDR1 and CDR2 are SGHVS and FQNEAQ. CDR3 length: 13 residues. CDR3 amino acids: CTSSPIRDYEQYF. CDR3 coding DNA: TGTACCAGCAGCCCTATCAGGGACTACGAGCAGTACTTC.

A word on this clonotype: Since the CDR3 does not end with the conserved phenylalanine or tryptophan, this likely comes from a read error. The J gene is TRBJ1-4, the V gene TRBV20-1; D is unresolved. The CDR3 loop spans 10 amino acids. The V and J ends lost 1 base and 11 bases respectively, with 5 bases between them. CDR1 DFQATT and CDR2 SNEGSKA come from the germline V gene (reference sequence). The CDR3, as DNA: TGCAGTGCTAGAGGGGTTAAACTGTTTTGT. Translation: CSARGVKLFC.